Given below is one T cell receptor beta chain in context. Specified time point: baseline, week 1 (first vaccination visit). The treatment: pre-vaccination baseline after standard-of-care therapy. This record belongs to a study of a mutant IDH1 vaccine in newly diagnosed glioma. The data were produced by immunoSEQ multiplex PCR, yet TCRdb's version contains in-frame clones alone and is incomplete. Of 15,000 or so clones in the sample, 70% to 80% were seen once. This CDR3 has 13 residues. V was shortened by 1 base and J by 3 bases, with 9 bases between the two germline ends. Germline V gene data show CDR1 as GTSNPN and CDR2 as SVGIG (reference sequence).

The gene calls are TRBV30 and TRBJ1-1; D gene unclear. The sequence derives from a man aged 40-55 years with glioma. The material was PBMCs, obtained from a glioma patient treated with radiotherapy, temozolomide or both. The CDR3 reads CAWSELLDTEAFF. CDR3 DNA sequence: TGTGCCTGGAGTGAGTTACTGGACACTGAAGCTTTCTTT.